This record covers a single T cell receptor beta chain. Study processing details: Amplified reference gene primers provided the basis for estimating nucleated cell counts. Sequenced by immunoSEQ multiplex PCR; TCRdb stores in-frame clones only, minus some. That table is the source of V, J and clone size, and D and trimming were worked out from the DNA. The data show some 320,000 clones, around 90% seen once. Participants had their cohort set by participant-reported clinical history. Among Cohort 3 donors, those recovered had two negative PCRs, clearance, or symptom resolution. This sample is part of a study of blood T cell repertoires in COVID-19. Study context: Acute and convalescent COVID-19 samples came from the United States, Italy and Spain.

Per the germline V gene, CDR1 is LGHDT and CDR2 is YNNKEL (reference sequence). This CDR3 region has 16 residues. Deletions cut 1 base from V and 0 bases from J, with 7 bases between. The chain links TRBV3-1 (or the pseudogene TRBV3-2) to TRBJ1-6; D not certain. The sample comprised PBMCs or T cells enriched from blood (not recorded which). This receptor was identified in a man in his 60s who had recovered from COVID-19. The DNA of the CDR3 is TGTGCCAGCAGCCAAGTACGGAGCTCCTATAATTCACCCCTCCACTTT. It is translated as CASSQVRSSYNSPLHF.